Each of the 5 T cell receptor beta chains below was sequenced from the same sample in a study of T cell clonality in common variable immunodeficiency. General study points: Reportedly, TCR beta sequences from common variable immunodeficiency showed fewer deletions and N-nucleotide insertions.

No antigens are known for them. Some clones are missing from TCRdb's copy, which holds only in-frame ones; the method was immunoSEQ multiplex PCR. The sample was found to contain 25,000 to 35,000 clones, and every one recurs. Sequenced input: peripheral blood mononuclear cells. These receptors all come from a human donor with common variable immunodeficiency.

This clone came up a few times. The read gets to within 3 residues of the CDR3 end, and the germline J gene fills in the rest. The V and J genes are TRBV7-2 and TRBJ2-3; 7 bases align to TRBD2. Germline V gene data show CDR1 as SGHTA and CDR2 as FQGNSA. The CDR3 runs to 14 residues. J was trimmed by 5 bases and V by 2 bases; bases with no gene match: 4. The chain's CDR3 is CASSLTGGGDTQYF. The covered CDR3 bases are TGTGCCAGCAGCTTAACGGGCGGGGGAGATACG.

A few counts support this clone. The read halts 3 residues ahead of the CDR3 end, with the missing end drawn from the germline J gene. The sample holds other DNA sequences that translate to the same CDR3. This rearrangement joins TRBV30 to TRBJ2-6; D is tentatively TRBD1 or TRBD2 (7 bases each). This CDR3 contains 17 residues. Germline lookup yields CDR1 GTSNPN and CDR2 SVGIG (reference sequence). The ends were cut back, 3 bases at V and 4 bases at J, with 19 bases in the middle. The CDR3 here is CAWRGGGGGSGANVLTF. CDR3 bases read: TGTGCCTGGAGGGGGGGAGGGGGCGGATCGGGGGCCAACGTC.

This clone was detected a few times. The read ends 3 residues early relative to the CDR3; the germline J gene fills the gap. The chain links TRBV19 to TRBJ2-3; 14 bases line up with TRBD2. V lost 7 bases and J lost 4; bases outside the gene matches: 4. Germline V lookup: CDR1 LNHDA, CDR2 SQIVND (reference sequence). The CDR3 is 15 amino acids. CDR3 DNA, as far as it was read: TGTGCCAGTACCGGGACTAGCGGGGGATCAGATACG. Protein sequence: CASTGTSGGSDT. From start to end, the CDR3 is CASTGTSGGSDTQYF.

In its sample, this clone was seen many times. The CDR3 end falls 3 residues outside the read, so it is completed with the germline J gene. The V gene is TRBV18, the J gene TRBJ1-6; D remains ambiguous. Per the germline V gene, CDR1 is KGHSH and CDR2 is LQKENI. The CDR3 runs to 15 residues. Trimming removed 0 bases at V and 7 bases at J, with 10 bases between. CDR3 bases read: TGTGCCAGCTCACCACCGGAGGGCGGGAATTCACCC. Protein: CASSPPEGGNSP. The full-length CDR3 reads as CASSPPEGGNSPLHF.

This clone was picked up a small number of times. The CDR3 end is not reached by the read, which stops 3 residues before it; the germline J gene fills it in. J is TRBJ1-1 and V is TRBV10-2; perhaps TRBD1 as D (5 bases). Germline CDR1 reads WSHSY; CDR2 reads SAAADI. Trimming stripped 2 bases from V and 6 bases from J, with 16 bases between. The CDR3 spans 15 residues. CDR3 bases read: TGCGCCAGCAGTGAGGTGGGGCGGGGAAGGCCTGAA. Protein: CASSEVGRGRPE. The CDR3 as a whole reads CASSEVGRGRPEAFF.